Below, 25 T cell receptor beta chains from the same sample are listed, as sequenced in a study of blood T cell repertoires in COVID-19. Clones were sequenced by immunoSEQ multiplex PCR, and TCRdb holds only the in-frame ones, with some missing. This sample has about 36,000 clones, with about 85% found just once. Source material: peripheral blood. The receptors here all came from a human donor in a cohort sampled during active COVID-19.

Details on this clone: Germline is not matched at one junction end, which may reflect a read error. The chain recombines TRBV7-9 with TRBJ2-2; 7 bases agree with TRBD1. The CDR3 runs 12 residues. Germline-derived CDR1 and CDR2 are SEHNR and FQNEAQ (reference sequence). CDR3 DNA sequence: TGTGCCTGCAGACAGGGAACCGGGGAGCTGTTTTTT. Encoded protein: CACRQGTGELFF.

The V call is TRBV3-1 (or the pseudogene TRBV3-2), the J call TRBJ1-2; perhaps TRBD1 as D (6 bases). This CDR3 has 12 amino acids. The V and J ends lost 4 bases and 7 bases respectively, with 10 bases between them. Germline V lookup: CDR1 LGHDT, CDR2 YNNKEL (reference sequence). Written as DNA, the CDR3 is TGTGCCAGCAGCCGTAGCAGGGGTGGCTACACCTTC. Residues: CASSRSRGGYTF.

V usage is TRBV19 and J usage is TRBJ2-1, with 7 bases aligning to TRBD1. CDR3 length: 15 residues. V shed 5 bases and J 5 bases; nucleotides not matched to a gene: 9. Germline V gene sequence: CDR1 LNHDA, CDR2 SQIVND (reference sequence). Here the CDR3 reads CASSPQTTGNNEQFF. For the CDR3, the DNA is TGTGCCAGTAGTCCACAAACGACAGGGAACAATGAGCAGTTCTTC.

The V and J genes are TRBV6-5 and TRBJ1-6, with TRBD1 identical over 8 bases. Germline values: CDR1 MNHEY, CDR2 SVGAGI. The CDR3 totals 14 residues. V lost 7 bases and J lost 10; bases outside the gene matches: 9. The CDR3 coding sequence is TGTGCCAGCACCTCAGGGGGCGAGGGATCACCCCTCCACTTT. Its translation is CASTSGGEGSPLHF.

The rearrangement joins TRBV6-2 or TRBV6-3 to TRBJ2-7, with TRBD1 as a possible D gene (6 bases). This CDR3 has 13 amino acids. CDR1 and CDR2 (germline): MNHEY, SVGEGT. V was shortened by 6 bases and J by 2 bases, with 11 bases between the two germline ends. CDR3 nucleotide sequence: TGTGCCAGCAGATACGACAGGCCCTACGAGCAGTACTTC. Protein: CASRYDRPYEQYF.

The chain joins TRBV7-9 to TRBJ1-5; the D gene is possibly TRBD1 (5 bases). The germline CDR1 and CDR2 sequences are SEHNR and FQNEAQ (reference sequence). The germline V and J ends were trimmed by 1 base and 7 bases, with 11 bases remaining between them. This CDR3 spans 14 amino acids. The CDR3 protein is CASSLEGEGQPQHF. The DNA of the CDR3 is TGTGCCAGCAGCTTAGAAGGGGAAGGGCAGCCCCAGCATTTT.

This clone was recorded only once. J is TRBJ1-2 and V is TRBV12-5; D is perhaps TRBD1 (6 bases). The CDR3 runs 13 residues. V shed 5 bases and J shed 7 bases, with 14 bases lying between them. In germline, CDR1 is LGHNT, CDR2 FRNRAP. The CDR3 reads CASGLTGLGGYTF. In nucleotides, the CDR3 is TGTGCTAGTGGTCTCACAGGGTTGGGTGGCTACACCTTC.

This clone occurred once. V is TRBV29-1 and J is TRBJ2-5; tentative D call: TRBD2 (6 bases). Trimming shortened V by 1 base and J by 4 bases, and 10 bases separated the two germline ends. The germline V gene encodes CDR1 SQVTM and CDR2 ANQGSEA. This CDR3 contains 13 residues. The CDR3 is CSVEGGGSETQYF. CDR3 sequence (DNA): TGCAGCGTTGAAGGGGGAGGTTCAGAGACCCAGTACTTC.

This chain links TRBV5-1 with TRBJ1-2; 9 nucleotides match TRBD1. Germline lookup yields CDR1 SGHRS and CDR2 YFSETQ. V lost 0 bases to trimming and J lost 8 bases; unmatched junction nucleotides: 8. There are 15 residues in the CDR3. The CDR3 region is CASSLAGDRERGYTF. The CDR3 nucleotides are TGCGCCAGCAGCTTGGCAGGGGACAGGGAAAGGGGCTACACCTTC.

The V gene is TRBV5-4, the J gene TRBJ2-5, with 8 bases aligning to TRBD1. The CDR3 sequence is 15 residues long. Germline V gene lookup returns CDR1 SGHNT and CDR2 YYREEE (reference sequence). V lost 2 bases to trimming and J lost 3 bases; unmatched junction nucleotides: 6. DNA for the CDR3: TGTGCCAGCAGCTTACTCCAGGGACAGGAAGAGACCCAGTACTTC. It yields the protein CASSLLQGQEETQYF. The full variable domain, with the rest looked up from reference TRBV5-4 and TRBJ2-5, is ETGVTQSPTHLIKTRGQQVTLRCSSQSGHNTVSWYQQALGQGPQFIFQYYREEENGRGNFPPRFSGLQFPNYSSELNVNALELDDSALYLCASSLLQGQEETQYFGPGTRLLVL.

J is TRBJ2-3 and V is TRBV24-1, with TRBD2 matching 9 bases. The V gene's germline CDR1 is KGHDR and CDR2 SFDVKD. CDR3 length: 16 residues. The V and J ends lost 7 bases and 5 bases, in that order; junction bases with no gene match: 12. The CDR3 coding sequence is TGTGCCACCAGAGATCCGGGACTAGCAATGGGAGATACGCAGTATTTT. This codes for CATRDPGLAMGDTQYF.

The chain has TRBV7-9 and TRBJ1-4; TRBD1 is a possible D gene (5 bases). The V end lost 5 bases, the J end lost 3 bases, and 10 bases lay between the germline ends. CDR1 and CDR2 (germline): SEHNR, FQNEAQ (reference sequence). The CDR3 runs to 14 residues. The CDR3: CASSPSGANEKLFF. DNA of the CDR3: TGTGCCAGCAGCCCTTCGGGGGCTAATGAAAAACTGTTTTTT.

The chain combines TRBV6-5 with TRBJ1-5; possibly TRBD1 for D (5 bases). V lost 8 bases and J 4 bases, leaving 15 bases between the germline ends. The CDR3 has 14 amino acids. Germline CDR1 is MNHEY and CDR2 is SVGAGI. CDR3 protein: CASASPGGNQPQHF. CDR3 coding DNA: TGTGCCAGCGCGAGTCCGGGGGGTAATCAGCCCCAGCATTTT.

The chain links TRBV7-9 to TRBJ2-5; no firm D call. The CDR3 consists of 15 residues. Trimming shortened V by 1 base and J by 2 bases, and 11 bases separated the two germline ends. Germline V gene sequence: CDR1 SEHNR, CDR2 FQNEAQ (reference sequence). CDR3 DNA: TGTGCCAGCAGCTTAGAAACTATGATGCAAGAGACCCAGTACTTC. Translated: CASSLETMMQETQYF.

The rearrangement joins TRBV29-1 to TRBJ1-3; D perhaps matches TRBD1 (6 bases). The V and J ends lost 0 bases and 2 bases respectively, with 8 bases between them. The V gene's germline CDR1 is SQVTM and CDR2 ANQGSEA. The CDR3 has 14 amino acids. The CDR3 protein is CSVEEGAPGNTIYF. DNA of the CDR3: TGCAGCGTTGAAGAGGGGGCCCCTGGAAACACCATATATTTT.

This clone was recorded a few times. The chain joins TRBV5-4 to TRBJ1-6; perhaps TRBD1 as D (6 bases). Trimming removed 4 bases from V and 10 bases from J, with 15 bases in between. The CDR3 runs 14 residues. Germline V gene data show CDR1 as SGHNT and CDR2 as YYREEE (reference sequence). The CDR3 DNA sequence: TGTGCCAGCAGCCGTCAGGGGATCATCTCACCCCTCCACTTT. It is translated as CASSRQGIISPLHF.

The chain couples TRBV27 to TRBJ2-7; tentatively, D is TRBD2 (6 bases). The CDR3 is made up of 14 amino acids. Germline lookup yields CDR1 MNHEY and CDR2 SMNVEV (reference sequence). Trimming left V 6 bases short and J 1 base short, with 13 bases between. CDR3: CASRLAGRSYEQYF. The DNA for the CDR3 is TGTGCCAGCAGGCTGGCAGGGAGGTCCTACGAGCAGTACTTC.

V is TRBV20-1 and J is TRBJ2-1; tentative D call: TRBD1 (6 bases). The CDR3 is made up of 13 amino acids. V gave up 3 bases and J gave up 9 bases, with 15 bases separating them. Germline CDR1 is DFQATT and CDR2 is SNEGSKA (reference sequence). CDR3 loop: CSASDDIQGEQFF. The CDR3, as DNA: TGCAGTGCTAGTGATGACATACAGGGTGAGCAGTTCTTC.

The chain joins TRBV2 to TRBJ1-2, with TRBD1 matching 9 bases. V lost 6 bases, J lost 6 bases, and 11 bases stayed unmatched. Germline CDR1 reads SNHLY; CDR2 reads FYNNEI. The CDR3 totals 15 residues. CDR3 in amino acids: CASRPPGQGYNGYTF. As DNA, the CDR3 is TGTGCCAGCAGGCCCCCGGGACAGGGATACAATGGCTACACCTTC.

This clone is labeled as medium-sized. The gene calls are TRBV30 and TRBJ2-7, with D perhaps TRBD1 (5 bases). Germline V gene data show CDR1 as GTSNPN and CDR2 as SVGIG (reference sequence). The CDR3 spans 14 residues. Between the trimmed V and J ends, which lost 0 bases and 2 bases, there was a span of 11 bases. CDR3 sequence (DNA): TGTGCCTGGAGTGTACAGGCCGGTACCTACGAGCAGTACTTC. It yields the protein CAWSVQAGTYEQYF.

The V and J genes are TRBV14 and TRBJ1-2; weak D call: TRBD1 (6 bases). This CDR3 is built from 13 residues. Trimming shortened V by 5 bases and J by 7 bases, and 14 bases separated the two germline ends. Germline V lookup: CDR1 SGHDN, CDR2 FVKESK. This CDR3 is CASSSDRLVGYTF. The DNA of the CDR3 is TGTGCCAGCAGCTCGGACAGACTGGTTGGCTACACCTTC.

This clone was observed a single time. This rearrangement joins TRBV21-1 to TRBJ2-3; the table's D gene call, TRBD1, was not cross checked with the DNA. TRBV21-1 is flagged as a pseudogene. The CDR3 is made up of 16 amino acids. DNA for the CDR3: TGTGCCAGCAGCAAAGGGGACAGGGTACACACAGATACGCAGTATTTT. Encoded protein: CASSKGDRVHTDTQYF.

V usage is TRBV6-2 or TRBV6-3 and J usage is TRBJ2-3; no clear D. CDR3 length: 13 residues. The V gene lost 2 bases and the J gene lost 6 bases, with 9 bases spanning the gap. Germline CDR1 is MNHEY and CDR2 is SVGEGT. The CDR3 protein is CASSYAGKDTQYF. The CDR3, as DNA: TGTGCCAGCAGTTACGCAGGCAAGGATACGCAGTATTTT.

The table lists this clone with a count of one. The chain recombines TRBV28 with TRBJ1-2, with 8 bases fitting TRBD1. The CDR3 has 15 residues. Germline CDR1 reads MDHEN; CDR2 reads SYDVKM. J gave up 4 bases and V 6 bases, and 10 bases lay outside the gene matches. The CDR3 sequence: CASSRTGTAAYGYTF. CDR3 coding DNA: TGTGCCAGCAGCCGGACAGGGACAGCCGCCTATGGCTACACCTTC.

The chain carries TRBV29-1 and TRBJ2-3, with D maybe TRBD1 (5 bases). Germline loops: CDR1 SQVTM, CDR2 ANQGSEA. The CDR3 loop spans 15 amino acids. The V end was cut by 0 bases, the J end by 1 base, with 11 bases between. The CDR3 protein is CSVEDRGRGTDTQYF. CDR3 coding DNA: TGCAGCGTTGAAGATAGGGGAAGGGGCACAGATACGCAGTATTTT.